One and the same sample provided the 21 T cell receptor beta chains below, sequenced in a study of long-term antiretroviral therapy in people with HIV. Sequencing relied on immunoSEQ assay v3.0, run at survey level. Sequenced by immunoSEQ multiplex PCR; TCRdb stores in-frame clones only, minus some. The sample shows tens of thousands of clones, 94% of them seen only once. The specimen comprised unsorted PBMCs, sampled just over 9 years after starting antiretroviral therapy. The receptor set was obtained from a man in his thirties or forties with HIV.

This chain joins TRBV5-8 and TRBJ2-1, with D possibly matching TRBD1 (5 bases). The germline V gene encodes CDR1 SGHTS and CDR2 YDEGEE. The CDR3 runs 13 residues. V shed 3 bases and J shed 8 bases, with 12 bases lying between them. The chain's CDR3 is CASSYRGGDEQFF. The CDR3 nucleotides are TGTGCCAGCAGCTATAGGGGCGGCGATGAGCAGTTCTTC. The full variable domain, its missing parts supplied by reference TRBV5-8 and TRBJ2-1, is EAGVTQSPTHLIKTRGQQATLRCSPISGHTSVYWYQQALGLGLQFLLWYDEGEERNRGNFPPRFSGRQFPNYSSELNVNALELEDSALYLCASSYRGGDEQFFGPGTRLTVL.

The chain employs TRBV5-1 and TRBJ1-4; TRBD1 matches at 9 bases. CDR1 is SGHRS and CDR2 is YFSETQ in the germline V gene. V gave up 3 bases and J gave up 5 bases; unmatched junction bases: 11. The CDR3 length is 17 residues. CDR3 in amino acids: CASSSTYTGGDNEKLFF. In nucleotides, the CDR3 is TGCGCCAGCAGCTCGACTTATACAGGGGGCGACAATGAAAAACTGTTTTTT.

This clone ranks as medium-sized. V gene TRBV10-3 combines with J gene TRBJ2-1; 7 nucleotides match TRBD2. Germline CDR1 and CDR2: ENHRY and SYGVKD. The trim removed 0 bases at V and 3 bases at J, leaving 8 bases unmatched. The CDR3 spans 17 residues. This CDR3 is CAISESGASGDYNEQFF. Written as DNA, the CDR3 is TGTGCCATCAGTGAGTCTGGGGCCAGCGGGGACTACAATGAGCAGTTCTTC.

The J gene is TRBJ1-1, the V gene TRBV11-3, with 7 bases lining up with TRBD1. J lost 8 bases, V lost 4 bases, and 7 bases had no gene match. CDR1 is SGHNT and CDR2 is YENEEA in the germline V gene. The CDR3 loop spans 13 amino acids. As DNA, the CDR3 is TGTGCCAGCAGCTCAGGGACAGCGGGCGAAGCTTTCTTT. Translated, it gives CASSSGTAGEAFF.

The rearrangement joins TRBV5-5 to TRBJ1-2, with 7 bases identical to TRBD1. This CDR3 contains 15 residues. Germline lookup yields CDR1 SGHKS and CDR2 YYEKEE (reference sequence). V lost 1 base to trimming and J lost 4 bases; unmatched junction nucleotides: 7. The CDR3 DNA sequence: TGTGCCAGCAGCTTGACCACAGGGGAGAGCTATGGCTACACCTTC. Its translation: CASSLTTGESYGYTF.

The chain has TRBV5-5 and TRBJ1-5; 7 nucleotides agree with TRBD1. Germline V CDR1 and CDR2: SGHKS, YYEKEE (reference sequence). J was trimmed by 5 bases and V by 1 base; bases with no gene match: 6. The CDR3 covers 15 residues. CDR3 bases: TGTGCCAGCAGCTTGATAGGGGGCGATGATCAGCCCCAGCATTTT. The encoded protein is CASSLIGGDDQPQHF.

The chain links TRBV6-8 to TRBJ1-4; 7 bases map to TRBD1. The CDR3 is 15 residues long. The germline V gene encodes CDR1 MNHGY and CDR2 SAAAGT. The V and J ends lost 7 bases and 7 bases, in that order; junction bases with no gene match: 12. The CDR3 region is CASTSTDREGEKLFF. In DNA form, the CDR3 reads TGTGCCAGCACCTCAACCGACAGGGAAGGTGAAAAACTGTTTTTT.

The V gene is TRBV7-9, the J gene TRBJ2-5; 9 positions match TRBD1. CDR1 is SEHNR and CDR2 is FQNEAQ in the germline V gene (reference sequence). The CDR3 sequence is 15 residues long. With V trimmed by 1 base and J by 6 bases, 6 bases remained unmatched. CDR3 in amino acids: CASSLGSTGGKTQYF. CDR3 in DNA: TGTGCCAGCAGCTTAGGATCGACAGGGGGGAAGACCCAGTACTTC.

V is TRBV10-2 and J is TRBJ1-1; a possible D gene is TRBD1 (5 bases). CDR3 length: 15 residues. Germline V gene data show CDR1 as WSHSY and CDR2 as SAAADI. Between the trimmed V and J ends, which lost 5 bases and 7 bases, there was a span of 20 bases. As DNA, the CDR3 is TGCGCCAGCAGTCCTGTCGGGACGGACAAAAATGAAGCTTTCTTT. It codes for CASSPVGTDKNEAFF.

The rearrangement links TRBV19 to TRBJ2-1; D may be TRBD2 (6 bases). Germline lookup yields CDR1 LNHDA and CDR2 SQIVND (reference sequence). The CDR3 length is 12 residues. V lost 5 bases and J lost 12, with 14 bases in between. The CDR3 DNA reads TGTGCCAGTAGTGTATTCGGGAGTGTGCAGTTCTTC. As protein: CASSVFGSVQFF.

The chain recombines TRBV6-4 with TRBJ2-7; perhaps TRBD1 as D (6 bases). The CDR3 runs to 13 residues. Germline V gives CDR1 MRHNA, CDR2 SNTAGT. V lost 6 bases and J lost 5, with 14 bases in between. CDR3 coding DNA: TGTGCCAGCAGCGAAACAGGGTGGGACGAGCAGTACGTC. Residues: CASSETGWDEQYV.

The chain has TRBV15 and TRBJ2-5; the D gene is possibly TRBD2 (5 bases). CDR3 length: 10 amino acids. Trimming took off 8 bases at V and 5 bases at J, with 6 bases between the two ends. The germline CDR1 and CDR2 sequences are LNHNV and YYDKDF (reference sequence). The CDR3 here is CATSGETQYF. The CDR3 region has the DNA TGTGCCACCTCGGGGGAGACCCAGTACTTC.

V gene TRBV28 combines with J gene TRBJ1-2, with 8 nucleotides matching TRBD1. CDR3 length equals 16 residues. The ends lost 5 bases at V and 2 bases at J; junction bases unmatched: 10. Per the germline V gene, CDR1 is MDHEN and CDR2 is SYDVKM. The CDR3 DNA reads as TGTGCCAGCAGTCTAACCGTAAGGACAGGGAACTATGGCTACACCTTC. This encodes CASSLTVRTGNYGYTF.

The chain uses TRBV25-1 and TRBJ1-2; 7 bases map to TRBD1. The CDR3 contains 17 residues. Trimming at V came to 3 bases and at J to 5 bases, leaving 15 bases not matched to a gene. Per germline, CDR1 MGHDK and CDR2 SYGVNS. The CDR3 DNA sequence: TGTGCCAGCAGTGACCCTGACAGGGCCGAGCTAATTTATGGCTACACCTTC. This codes for CASSDPDRAELIYGYTF.

The chain is built from TRBV5-1 and TRBJ1-2; TRBD1 matches 10 bases. V gave up 4 bases and J gave up 5 bases; unmatched junction bases: 14. The CDR3 consists of 17 residues. The V gene's germline CDR1 is SGHRS and CDR2 YFSETQ. CDR3 DNA sequence: TGCGCCAGCAGCCCCGGGACAGGGGCCCGAAGATTATATGGCTACACCTTC. Translation: CASSPGTGARRLYGYTF.

The chain recombines TRBV19 with TRBJ2-2; possible D gene TRBD2, 6 bases. Germline loops: CDR1 LNHDA, CDR2 SQIVND (reference sequence). CDR3 length: 15 amino acids. Trimming took 7 bases from V and 3 from J, leaving 15 bases between them. The CDR3 sequence: CASMEGQVDTGELFF. The CDR3 DNA follows: TGTGCCAGTATGGAGGGTCAAGTCGACACCGGGGAGCTGTTTTTT. Variable domain in full (rest from reference TRBV19 and TRBJ2-2): DGGITQSPKYLFRKEGQNVTLSCEQNLNHDAMYWYRQDPGQGLRLIYYSQIVNDFQKGDIAEGYSVSREKKESFPLTVTSAQKNPTAFYLCASMEGQVDTGELFFGEGSRLTVL.

The chain recombines TRBV6-5 with TRBJ2-1, with D possibly TRBD1 on 5 matching bases. The V end was cut by 1 base, the J end by 8 bases, with 12 bases between. The CDR3 has 14 amino acids. Germline CDR1 is MNHEY and CDR2 is SVGAGI. This CDR3 reads CASSYYAGHHEQFF. In nucleotides, the CDR3 is TGTGCCAGCAGTTACTACGCAGGGCACCATGAGCAGTTCTTC.

The chain carries TRBV4-1 and TRBJ2-7; D ambiguous. The length of the CDR3 is 13 residues. The V gene's germline CDR1 is MGHRA and CDR2 YSYEKL. V was shortened by 3 bases and J by 1 base, with 7 bases between the two germline ends. CDR3 sequence: CASSQTVSYEQYF. Written as DNA, the CDR3 is TGCGCCAGCAGCCAGACGGTTTCCTACGAGCAGTACTTC.

V usage is TRBV7-2 and J usage is TRBJ1-1; D perhaps matches TRBD1 (6 bases). This CDR3 contains 16 residues. The germline V and J ends were trimmed by 0 bases and 5 bases, with 16 bases remaining between them. Looked up from germline, CDR1 is SGHTA and CDR2 is FQGNSA. Here the CDR3 DNA reads TGTGCCAGCAGCTTAGCGCACTTAGGGGGGGGGACTGAAGCTTTCTTT. Protein product: CASSLAHLGGGTEAFF.

The genes are TRBV5-4 and TRBJ2-5; D may be TRBD1 (5 bases). Germline assignment: CDR1 SGHNT and CDR2 YYREEE (reference sequence). The CDR3 sequence is 15 residues long. Trimming removed 0 bases at V and 2 bases at J, with 11 bases between. Here the CDR3 reads CASSLGTTLQETQYF. DNA for the CDR3: TGTGCCAGCAGCTTGGGGACAACCCTACAAGAGACCCAGTACTTC.

V gene TRBV7-9 combines with J gene TRBJ1-1; 10 bases match TRBD1. This CDR3 has 14 residues. V was clipped by 5 bases and J by 4 bases; unmatched bases: 4. CDR1 and CDR2 (germline): SEHNR, FQNEAQ (reference sequence). CDR3 nucleotide sequence: TGTGCCAGCAGCGGGACAGGGGTGAGCACTGAAGCTTTCTTT. Amino acid sequence: CASSGTGVSTEAFF.